The 32 T cell receptor beta chains presented below share a single source sample, sequenced in a study of tumor and adjacent non-tumor tissue in lung cancer (dated by TCRdb to the late 2010s). RNA was extracted from bulk unsorted tissue and checked for quality with a NanoDrop ND-1000 and an Agilent 2100. Libraries were prepared through multiplex PCR. This sample was sequenced with an Illumina HiSeq 2500. TCRbeta libraries were built by three rounds of nested PCR using primers (Table S4), following protocols modified from ARM-PCR. TCRdb applied fastp at Q25 and MiXCR to the public reads, then kept only in-frame beta chains. Identical CDR3 proteins give one entry, which carries the most common genes and DNA. The sample profile shows over 110,000 distinct CDR3 sequences; about 71% of them were found once. Of the sample, 15% to 20% is held by the ten largest clones. The sequenced sample was lung tumor tissue. These receptors all come from a man aged 60 to 75 with small cell lung cancer.

This clonotype showed up just a few times. The chain couples TRBV20-1 to TRBJ2-2; 7 bases agree with TRBD2. This CDR3 is 15 amino acids long. Germline assignment: CDR1 DFQATT and CDR2 SNEGSKA (reference sequence). The V gene end was trimmed by 3 bases and the J gene end by 4 bases; junction bases not matched to a gene: 8. The CDR3 DNA reads as TGCAGTGCTAGTAAGGGCGGGAGTACCACCGGGGAGCTGTTTTTT. Translated: CSASKGGSTTGELFF.

The CDR3 loop reads CASMKTRGWIKF. For the CDR3, the DNA is TGTGCCAGCATGAAAACCCGGGGCTGGATCAAATTC. The rearrangement links TRBV21-1 to TRBJ2-4; no DNA check was done on the table's D call, TRBD2. TRBV21-1 is tagged as a pseudogene. The CDR3 sequence is 12 residues long.

This sequence joins TRBV11-2 and TRBJ2-1; D may be TRBD2 (7 bases). The V end lost 5 bases, the J end lost 9 bases, and 20 bases lay between the germline ends. Per germline, CDR1 SGHAT and CDR2 FQNNGV. CDR3 length equals 15 residues. The CDR3 DNA is TGTGCCAGCAGCGAAACGGGGGGCCGCTGCATTGAGCAGTTCTTC. Protein sequence: CASSETGGRCIEQFF. The full variable domain, with the rest looked up from reference TRBV11-2 and TRBJ2-1, is EAGVAQSPRYKIIEKRQSVAFWCNPISGHATLYWYQQILGQGPKLLIQFQNNGVVDDSQLPKDRFSAERLKGVDSTLKIQPAKLEDSAVYLCASSETGGRCIEQFFGPGTRLTVL.

Points on this clonotype: This clone may be a read error of a much larger clone one base away. J is TRBJ2-1 and V is TRBV12-3 or TRBV12-4; 7 bases are shared with TRBD1. The CDR3 extends over 14 amino acids. The CDR3 region has the DNA TGTGCCCGCAGTTTGAACAGGGGATCAAATGAGCAGTTCTTC. Amino acids: CARSLNRGSNEQFF.

Remarks on this clonotype: Because it lacks the conserved phenylalanine or tryptophan at the end, this CDR3 is likely a read error. The chain joins TRBV5-4 to TRBJ2-5; TRBD1 might be the D (5 bases). V was pared by 1 base and J by 1 base, with 8 bases between. Germline V gene sequence: CDR1 SGHNT, CDR2 YYREEE (reference sequence). This CDR3 is 14 amino acids long. CDR3 sequence reads: CASSLPDSQETQYL. The CDR3 coding sequence is TGTGCCAGCAGCTTGCCCGACAGCCAAGAGACCCAGTACCTC.

The chain couples TRBV12-3 or TRBV12-4 to TRBJ1-1; tentative D call: TRBD1 (6 bases). V lost 4 bases, J lost 9 bases, and 24 bases lay in between. The CDR3 has 16 residues. In DNA, the CDR3 is TGTGCCAGCAGTTCTTCAGGGGCTGCTACATATGACAAAGCTTTCTTT. Translation gives CASSSSGAATYDKAFF.

The CDR3 DNA reads as TGTGCCATCAGTGGTGAGGAGACCCAGTACTTC. Protein product: CAISGEETQYF. The chain employs TRBV10-3 and TRBJ2-5; D remains ambiguous. Trimming took 4 bases from V and 5 from J, leaving 5 bases between them. Germline CDR1 ENHRY, CDR2 SYGVKD. The CDR3 is made up of 11 amino acids.

As regards this clonotype: Relative to the germline gene, one junction end is altered; a read error may explain this. This sequence joins TRBV5-4 and TRBJ2-1; 10 bases line up with TRBD2. The V gene's germline CDR1 is SGHNT and CDR2 YYREEE (reference sequence). The CDR3 has 15 residues. The CDR3 DNA follows: TGTGCCATCAGCTTGGTAGCGGGAGGCGACAATGAGCAGTTCTTC. Its translation is CAISLVAGGDNEQFF.

This clonotype came up a few times. One base away lies a much larger clone, so this may be a sequencing read error. The chain carries TRBV5-8 and TRBJ1-5; possibly TRBD1 for D (5 bases). CDR3 length: 15 residues. Germline lookup yields CDR1 SGHTS and CDR2 YDEGEE. Written as DNA, the CDR3 is TGTGTCAGCAGCCCACGCCGGGACAGCAATCAGCCCCAGCATTTT. It codes for CVSSPRRDSNQPQHF.

On this clonotype: A much larger clone is a single base away; this may be a read error. V is TRBV5-6 and J is TRBJ1-1; TRBD1 matches at 7 bases. CDR3 length: 14 amino acids. The germline CDR1 and CDR2 sequences are SGHDT and YYEEEE. The CDR3: CARSLKRYDREAFF. The CDR3 DNA reads TGTGCCAGAAGCTTGAAAAGGTATGACAGGGAGGCTTTCTTT. Using reference TRBV5-6 and TRBJ1-1 for the parts outside the CDR3, the full variable domain is DAGVTQSPTHLIKTRGQQVTLRCSPKSGHDTVSWYQQALGQGPQFIFQYYEEEERQRGNFPDRFSGHQFPNYSSELNVNALLLGDSALYLCARSLKRYDREAFFGQGTRLTVV.

By share, this clonotype counts as medium-sized. The chain joins TRBV4-2 to TRBJ2-1; a possible D gene is TRBD1 (5 bases). The germline V gene encodes CDR1 LGHNA and CDR2 YNFKEQ. The CDR3 contains 16 residues. Trimming removed 1 base from V and 1 base from J, with 11 bases in between. This chain's CDR3 is CASSQVSAGSYNEQFF. The CDR3 bases are TGTGCCAGCAGCCAAGTCTCGGCAGGGTCCTACAATGAGCAGTTCTTC.

Regarding this clonotype: As the CDR3 is not closed by the conserved phenylalanine or tryptophan, this likely results from a read error. This chain joins TRBV10-3 and TRBJ2-7; D is possibly TRBD2 (5 bases). The CDR3 covers 12 residues. V was clipped by 5 bases and J by 6 bases, with 11 bases between them. Germline-derived CDR1 and CDR2 are ENHRY and SYGVKD. DNA for the CDR3: TGTGCCATCAGTCCGAGGGCGGGCGAGCAGTACATC. Translation gives CAISPRAGEQYI.

V is TRBV11-2 and J is TRBJ1-1; D remains ambiguous. V was pared by 5 bases and J by 6 bases, with 16 bases between. This CDR3 is 14 amino acids long. Germline CDR1 is SGHAT and CDR2 is FQNNGV. CDR3 bases: TGTGCCAGCAGCATAGTGCGGGGTTCGGCTGAAGCTTTCTTT. This translates into CASSIVRGSAEAFF.

In nucleotides, the CDR3 is TGCAGTGCCAGAACGGGACAGTTCTCGCCGAGAGGCTACACCTTC. As protein: CSARTGQFSPRGYTF. This sequence joins TRBV20-1 and TRBJ1-2; 7 bases agree with TRBD1. Germline V gene sequence: CDR1 DFQATT, CDR2 SNEGSKA (reference sequence). V gave up 6 bases and J gave up 8 bases; unmatched junction bases: 18. There are 15 residues in the CDR3.

Worth noting for this clonotype: This may arise from a read error, as a much more abundant clone is one base away. The CDR3 end shows no conserved phenylalanine or tryptophan, and so a read error is likely. The chain joins TRBV12-3 or TRBV12-4 to TRBJ2-5; 8 bases align to TRBD2. The CDR3 sequence is 15 residues long. V was clipped by 8 bases and J by 5 bases; unmatched bases: 13. CDR3 in amino acids: CASSGGPGGEETQYY. CDR3 bases: TGTGCCAGCTCCGGAGGGCCGGGGGGGGAGGAGACCCAGTACTAC.

This clonotype was seen only a few times. This chain links TRBV6-2 or TRBV6-3 with TRBJ2-1; the D gene could be TRBD1 or TRBD2 (5 bases each). Trimming shortened V by 5 bases and J by 5 bases, and 16 bases separated the two germline ends. CDR1 is MNHEY and CDR2 is SVGEGT in the germline V gene. The CDR3 consists of 15 residues. The CDR3 DNA follows: TGTGCCAGCAGTAAACTAGGGGTAGGAGACAATGAGCAGTTCTTC. Its translation: CASSKLGVGDNEQFF.

The gene calls are TRBV5-1 and TRBJ2-3, with a tentative D call TRBD1 (5 bases). The CDR3 loop spans 14 amino acids. With 6 bases removed from V and 4 bases from J, the gap between germline ends came to 15 bases. Germline V gene data show CDR1 as SGHRS and CDR2 as YFSETQ. CDR3 coding DNA: TGCGCCAGCACCTATTGGGGCAGTTCAGATACGCAGTATTTT. Protein sequence: CASTYWGSSDTQYF.

As regards this clonotype: Compared with germline, one end of the junction differs, possibly owing to a read error. This chain's CDR3 is CAISLAAGTSYYEQFF. The CDR3 coding sequence is TGTGCCATCAGCTTAGCGGCGGGGACCTCCTACTATGAGCAGTTCTTT. The rearrangement uses TRBV11-2 and TRBJ2-1; possible D gene TRBD2, 6 bases. The CDR3 runs to 16 residues. In germline, CDR1 is SGHAT, CDR2 FQNNGV.

The chain links TRBV4-2 to TRBJ2-7; 15 nucleotides line up with TRBD2. The CDR3 is 16 residues long. The ends lost 7 bases at V and 2 bases at J; junction bases unmatched: 6. Germline V CDR1 and CDR2: LGHNA, YNFKEQ. The CDR3 here is CASNPRTSGRAYEQYV. The CDR3 nucleotides read TGTGCCAGCAATCCCAGGACTAGCGGGAGGGCCTACGAGCAGTACGTC.

With regard to this clonotype: At one of its ends the junction is not consistent with the germline gene, which may arise from a read error. The chain combines TRBV6-6 with TRBJ2-2, with 14 positions matching TRBD2. The CDR3 extends over 16 amino acids. Germline CDR1 MNHNY, CDR2 SVGAGI (reference sequence). CDR3 nucleotide sequence: TGTGCCACCTCCATCGGACTAGCGGGAGGAGCCGGGGAGCTGTTTTTC. Translating gives CATSIGLAGGAGELFF.

For this clonotype: This may be a read error, as it is one base from a much larger clone. This CDR3 fails to terminate in the conserved phenylalanine or tryptophan, so it likely reflects a read error. This sequence joins TRBV14 and TRBJ2-5; no firm D call. Trimming removed 0 bases from V and 5 bases from J, with 10 bases in between. The CDR3 covers 14 residues. The germline gives CDR1 SGHDN, CDR2 FVKESK. The DNA of the CDR3 is TGTGCCAGCAGCCAAGATTTTGGTACTGAGACCCAGTACTTA. Translated: CASSQDFGTETQYL.

V gene TRBV11-2 combines with J gene TRBJ2-2, with 7 bases matching TRBD1. V was pared by 4 bases and J by 1 base, with 12 bases of the junction left unmatched. CDR1 and CDR2 from the germline V gene are SGHAT and FQNNGV. The CDR3 spans 18 residues. CDR3 residues: CASSSTTYRGMNTGELFF. CDR3 coding DNA: TGTGCCAGCAGCTCCACCACATACAGGGGAATGAACACCGGGGAGCTGTTTTTT.

This clonotype was counted once. The final CDR3 position lacks the conserved phenylalanine or tryptophan, pointing to a likely read error. The DNA is left out, because the CDR3 cannot be placed on it with certainty; the CDR3 is given as TCRdb lists it. The V call is TRBV20-1, the J call TRBJ2-1; the D call TRBD2 from the table was never checked on the DNA. A total of 17 residues make up the CDR3, ends included. Germline CDR1 reads DFQATT; CDR2 reads SNEGSKA (reference sequence). The CDR3 reads CSARKTSDRYESGVEFL.

The J gene is TRBJ1-1, the V gene TRBV4-1; no clear D. This CDR3 spans 15 amino acids. The germline gives CDR1 MGHRA, CDR2 YSYEKL. V was pared by 7 bases and J by 7 bases, with 22 bases between. The CDR3 DNA reads as TGCGCCAGCACCCAGGATCCGGGCCTCTTAAATGAAGCTTTCTTT. Translated: CASTQDPGLLNEAFF.

Remarks on this clonotype: This CDR3 fails to terminate in the conserved phenylalanine or tryptophan, so it likely reflects a read error. J is TRBJ1-6 and V is TRBV29-1; no reliable D call. The germline CDR1 and CDR2 sequences are SQVTM and ANQGSEA. There are 13 residues in the CDR3. The CDR3 protein is CSVDVGFGSPLHS. The DNA for the CDR3 is TGTAGCGTTGATGTGGGCTTTGGGTCACCCCTCCACTCT.

The chain employs TRBV29-1 and TRBJ2-7; TRBD1 is a possible D gene (6 bases). V lost 8 bases, J lost 4 bases, and 18 bases lay in between. The CDR3 totals 13 residues. CDR1 is SQVTM, CDR2 ANQGSEA, per germline. The CDR3 here is CSTRQEAGYEQYF. The DNA for the CDR3 is TGCAGCACGAGACAGGAGGCGGGTTACGAGCAGTACTTC.

This clonotype was seen only a few times. J is TRBJ2-2 and V is TRBV7-3; D could derive from TRBD1 or TRBD2 (5 bases each). There are 15 residues in the CDR3. Trimming left V 2 bases short and J 3 bases short, with 10 bases between. In germline, CDR1 is SGHTA, CDR2 FQGTGA. The DNA for the CDR3 is TGTGCCAGCAGCTTACGAGGGGCTGACACCGGGGAGCTGTTTTTT. Translated, it gives CASSLRGADTGELFF.

In the case of this clonotype: Germline and junction disagree at one end, which may indicate a read error. The rearrangement uses TRBV6-5 and TRBJ2-1; D is unresolved. The CDR3 extends over 14 amino acids. The germline gives CDR1 MNHEY, CDR2 SVGAGI. The CDR3 coding sequence is TGTGCCAGCAGTCGACATGGGTACTACAATAAGCAGTTCTTC. Translating it yields CASSRHGYYNKQFF.

CDR3 bases: TGTGCCTGGAATTGGGGGCATAAGCAGTTCTTC. Its translation is CAWNWGHKQFF. The chain uses TRBV30 and TRBJ2-1; D is perhaps TRBD1 (6 bases). The CDR3 is made up of 11 amino acids. Germline assignment: CDR1 GTSNPN and CDR2 SVGIG (reference sequence). Trimming took off 4 bases at V and 11 bases at J, with 12 bases between the two ends.

V usage is TRBV6-6 and J usage is TRBJ1-4; 9 bases line up with TRBD1. The ends lost 7 bases at V and 4 bases at J; junction bases unmatched: 10. This CDR3 is built from 16 residues. Germline CDR1 is MNHNY and CDR2 is SVGAGI (reference sequence). The CDR3 DNA follows: TGTGCCAGCATGACCTCCACAGGGGGCTTTAATGAAAAACTGTTTTTT. It is translated as CASMTSTGGFNEKLFF.

This clonotype showed up just a few times. V gene TRBV28 combines with J gene TRBJ1-5; 7 bases are shared with TRBD1. This CDR3 is built from 17 residues. Germline V lookup: CDR1 MDHEN, CDR2 SYDVKM. V gave up 0 bases and J gave up 0 bases; unmatched junction bases: 5. In nucleotides, the CDR3 is TGTGCCAGCAGTTTATGGGGGGACAGAACTAGCAATCAGCCCCAGCATTTT. Protein product: CASSLWGDRTSNQPQHF.

Ten or more counts support this clonotype. J is TRBJ2-5 and V is TRBV6-1; 8 bases line up with TRBD1. J lost 1 base, V lost 10 bases, and 5 bases had no gene match. Germline CDR1 MNHNS, CDR2 SASEGT. This CDR3 spans 13 amino acids. The chain's CDR3 is CAIRGQGQETQYF. The CDR3 bases are TGTGCCATCAGAGGACAGGGCCAAGAGACCCAGTACTTC.